The sequence of this T cell receptor (beta chain) was determined in a study of T cell changes during pregnancy in multiple sclerosis. The assay was immunoSEQ multiplex PCR, and TCRdb's table has in-frame clones only and misses some. The table lists around 30,000 clones, 85% to 95% of them singletons. The CDR3 totals 17 residues. The trim removed 8 bases at V and 0 bases at J, leaving 13 bases unmatched. Germline V CDR1 and CDR2: PRHDT, FYEKMQ (reference sequence). The gene calls are TRBV13 and TRBJ2-1; 7 nucleotides line up with TRBD2. The sample here was CD8+ T cells from peripheral blood mononuclear cells, taken before pregnancy. This TCR came from a female donor with multiple sclerosis, enrolled in a pregnancy study. The CDR3 reads CASPRVGEGSSYNEQFF. For the CDR3, the DNA is TGTGCCAGCCCCCGGGTGGGGGAGGGGAGCTCCTACAATGAGCAGTTCTTC. The variable domain in full, completed from reference TRBV13 and TRBJ2-1, reads AAGVIQSPRHLIKEKRETATLKCYPIPRHDTVYWYQQGPGQDPQFLISFYEKMQSDKGSIPDRFSAQQFSDYHSELNMSSLELGDSALYFCASPRVGEGSSYNEQFFGPGTRLTVL.